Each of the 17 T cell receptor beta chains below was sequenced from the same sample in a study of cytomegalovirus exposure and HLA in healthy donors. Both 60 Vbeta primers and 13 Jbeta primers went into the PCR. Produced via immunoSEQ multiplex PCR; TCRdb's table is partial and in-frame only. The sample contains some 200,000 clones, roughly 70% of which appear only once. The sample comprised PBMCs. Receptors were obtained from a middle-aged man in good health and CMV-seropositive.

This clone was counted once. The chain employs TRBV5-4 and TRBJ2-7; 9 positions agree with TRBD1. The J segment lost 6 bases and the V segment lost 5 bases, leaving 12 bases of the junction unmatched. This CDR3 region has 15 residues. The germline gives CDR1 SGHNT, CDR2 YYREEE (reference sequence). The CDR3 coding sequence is TGTGCCAGCAGTCTCCCGGGACAGGGTGTTGGCGAGCAGTACTTC. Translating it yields CASSLPGQGVGEQYF.

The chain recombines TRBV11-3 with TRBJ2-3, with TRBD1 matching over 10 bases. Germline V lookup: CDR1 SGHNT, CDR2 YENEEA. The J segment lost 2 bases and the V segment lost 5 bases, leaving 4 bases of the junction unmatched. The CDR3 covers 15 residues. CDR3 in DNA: TGTGCCAGCAGCCCGGGACAGGGGCACACAGATACGCAGTATTTT. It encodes CASSPGQGHTDTQYF.

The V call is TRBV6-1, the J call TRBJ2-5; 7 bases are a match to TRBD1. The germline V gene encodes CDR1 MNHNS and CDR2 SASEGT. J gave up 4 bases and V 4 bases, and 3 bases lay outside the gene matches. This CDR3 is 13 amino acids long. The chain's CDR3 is CASSGQGPETQYF. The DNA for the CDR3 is TGTGCCAGCAGTGGACAGGGTCCAGAGACCCAGTACTTC.

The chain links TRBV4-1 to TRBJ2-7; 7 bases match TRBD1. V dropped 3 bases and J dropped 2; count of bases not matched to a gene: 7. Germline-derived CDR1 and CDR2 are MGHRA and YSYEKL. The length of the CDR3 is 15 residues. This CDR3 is CASSHPGQGAYEQYF. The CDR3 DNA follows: TGCGCCAGCAGCCATCCTGGGCAGGGGGCCTACGAGCAGTACTTC.

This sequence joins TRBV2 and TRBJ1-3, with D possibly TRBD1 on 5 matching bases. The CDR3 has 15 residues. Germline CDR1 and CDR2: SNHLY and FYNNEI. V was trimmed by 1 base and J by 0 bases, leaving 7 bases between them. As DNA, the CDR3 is TGTGCCAGCAGTGAAGACAGGACCTCTGGAAACACCATATATTTT. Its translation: CASSEDRTSGNTIYF.

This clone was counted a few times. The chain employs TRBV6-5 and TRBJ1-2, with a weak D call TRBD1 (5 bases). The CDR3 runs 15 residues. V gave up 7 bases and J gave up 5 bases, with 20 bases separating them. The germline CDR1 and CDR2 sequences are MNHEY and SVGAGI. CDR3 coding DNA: TGTGCCAGCACCTCGGGCGGGGCTAGTATTTATGGCTACACCTTC. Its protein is CASTSGGASIYGYTF.

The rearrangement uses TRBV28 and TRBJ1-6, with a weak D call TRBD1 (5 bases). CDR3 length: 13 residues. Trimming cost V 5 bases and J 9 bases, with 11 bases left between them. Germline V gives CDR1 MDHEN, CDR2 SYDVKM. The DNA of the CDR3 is TGTGCCAGCAGTCCCGGGGGACGTTCACCCCTCCACTTT. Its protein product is CASSPGGRSPLHF. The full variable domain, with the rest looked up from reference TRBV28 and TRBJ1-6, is DVKVTQSSRYLVKRTGEKVFLECVQDMDHENMFWYRQDPGLGLRLIYFSYDVKMKEKGDIPEGYSVSREKKERFSLILESASTNQTSMYLCASSPGGRSPLHFGNGTRLTVT.

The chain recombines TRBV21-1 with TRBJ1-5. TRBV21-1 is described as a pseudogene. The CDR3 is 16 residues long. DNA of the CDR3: TGTGCCAGCAGCAAAGCATGCGGGGCAGAGAATCAGCCCCAGCATTTT. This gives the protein CASSKACGAENQPQHF.

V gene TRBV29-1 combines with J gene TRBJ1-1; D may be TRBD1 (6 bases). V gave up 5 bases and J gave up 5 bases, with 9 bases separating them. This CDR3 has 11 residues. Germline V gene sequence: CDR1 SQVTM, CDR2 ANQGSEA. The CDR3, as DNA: TGCAGCGTTCCCAGGGGAACTGAAGCTTTCTTT. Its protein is CSVPRGTEAFF.

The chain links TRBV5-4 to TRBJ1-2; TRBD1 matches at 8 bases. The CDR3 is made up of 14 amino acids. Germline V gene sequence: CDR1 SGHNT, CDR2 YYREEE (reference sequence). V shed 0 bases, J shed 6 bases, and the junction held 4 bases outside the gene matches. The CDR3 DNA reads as TGTGCCAGCAGCTTGGACAGGGGGAATAATGGCTACACCTTC. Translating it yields CASSLDRGNNGYTF.

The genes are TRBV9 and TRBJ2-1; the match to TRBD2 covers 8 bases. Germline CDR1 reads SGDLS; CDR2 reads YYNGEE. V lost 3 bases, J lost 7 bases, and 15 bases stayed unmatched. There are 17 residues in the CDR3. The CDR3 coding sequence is TGTGCCAGCAGCGCCCCTCCCGGGGGGGGAGGGGGGAATGAGCAGTTCTTC. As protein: CASSAPPGGGGGNEQFF.

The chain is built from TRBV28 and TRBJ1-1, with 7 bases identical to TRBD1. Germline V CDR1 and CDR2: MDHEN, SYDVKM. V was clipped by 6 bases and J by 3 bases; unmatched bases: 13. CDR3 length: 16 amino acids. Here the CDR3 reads CASSIFTAGGYTEAFF. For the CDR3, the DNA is TGTGCCAGCAGCATCTTTACGGCAGGGGGGTACACTGAAGCTTTCTTT.

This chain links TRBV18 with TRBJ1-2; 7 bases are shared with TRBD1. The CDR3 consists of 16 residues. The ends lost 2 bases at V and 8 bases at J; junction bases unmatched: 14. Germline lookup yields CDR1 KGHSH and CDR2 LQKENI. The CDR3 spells CASSPGTAPTEGGYTF. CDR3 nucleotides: TGTGCCAGCTCACCAGGGACAGCCCCCACGGAGGGAGGCTACACCTTC.

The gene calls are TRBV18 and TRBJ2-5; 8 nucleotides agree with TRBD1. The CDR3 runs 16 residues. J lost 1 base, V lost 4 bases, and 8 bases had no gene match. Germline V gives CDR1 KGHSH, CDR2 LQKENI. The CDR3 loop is CASSLWTGTSQETQYF. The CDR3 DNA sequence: TGTGCCAGCTCACTATGGACAGGGACTTCCCAAGAGACCCAGTACTTC.

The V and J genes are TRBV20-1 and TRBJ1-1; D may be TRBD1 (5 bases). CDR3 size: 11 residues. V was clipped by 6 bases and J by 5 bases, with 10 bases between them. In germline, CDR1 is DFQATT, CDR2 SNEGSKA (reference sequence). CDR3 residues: CSAKTVTEAFF. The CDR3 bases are TGCAGTGCCAAGACAGTAACTGAAGCTTTCTTT.

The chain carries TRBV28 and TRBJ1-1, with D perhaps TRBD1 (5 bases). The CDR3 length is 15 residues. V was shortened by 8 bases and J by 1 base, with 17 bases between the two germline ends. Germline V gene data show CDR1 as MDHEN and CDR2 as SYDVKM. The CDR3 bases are TGTGCCAGCGTCTATCGCGGCGGGGGGAACACTGAAGCTTTCTTT. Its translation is CASVYRGGGNTEAFF. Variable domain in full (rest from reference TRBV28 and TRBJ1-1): DVKVTQSSRYLVKRTGEKVFLECVQDMDHENMFWYRQDPGLGLRLIYFSYDVKMKEKGDIPEGYSVSREKKERFSLILESASTNQTSMYLCASVYRGGGNTEAFFGQGTRLTVV.

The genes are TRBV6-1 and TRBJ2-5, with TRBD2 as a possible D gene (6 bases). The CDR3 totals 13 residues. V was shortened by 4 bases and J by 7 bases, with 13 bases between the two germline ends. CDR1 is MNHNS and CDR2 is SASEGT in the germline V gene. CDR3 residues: CASSGGGAPTQYF. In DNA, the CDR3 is TGTGCCAGCAGTGGAGGCGGGGCTCCGACCCAGTACTTC.